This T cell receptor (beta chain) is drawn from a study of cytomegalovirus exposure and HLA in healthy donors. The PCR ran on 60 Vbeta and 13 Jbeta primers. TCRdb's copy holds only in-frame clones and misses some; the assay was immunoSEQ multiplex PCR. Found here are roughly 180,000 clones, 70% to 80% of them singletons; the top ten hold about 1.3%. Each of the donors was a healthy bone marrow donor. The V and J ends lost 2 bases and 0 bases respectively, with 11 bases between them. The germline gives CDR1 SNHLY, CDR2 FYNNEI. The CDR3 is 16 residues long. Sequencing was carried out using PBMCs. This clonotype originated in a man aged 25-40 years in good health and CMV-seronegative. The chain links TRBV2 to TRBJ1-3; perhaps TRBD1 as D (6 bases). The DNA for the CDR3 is TGTGCCAGCAGTGAACAGGGGCCTAACTCTGGAAACACCATATATTTT. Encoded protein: CASSEQGPNSGNTIYF.